Shown below are 20 T cell receptor beta chains from a single sample sequenced in a study of cytomegalovirus exposure and HLA in healthy donors. It was with 60 Vbeta and 13 Jbeta primers that the PCR ran. The repertoire was sequenced with immunoSEQ multiplex PCR; TCRdb's copy has only in-frame clones and lacks some. Here the sample spans more than 150,000 clones, over 75% being singletons. The sequenced sample was PBMCs. Receptor source: a man younger than 30 in good health and CMV-seropositive.

CDR3 nucleotide sequence: TGCAGCGTAAACAGGGAATCGCAAGAGACCCAGTACTTC. Its translation: CSVNRESQETQYF. The rearrangement links TRBV29-1 to TRBJ2-5; a weak D match, TRBD1 (6 bases). The CDR3 is 13 residues long. The V gene's germline CDR1 is SQVTM and CDR2 ANQGSEA. Trimming removed 6 bases at V and 2 bases at J, with 13 bases between.

The rearrangement joins TRBV18 to TRBJ2-5; 7 nucleotides match TRBD2. V lost 6 bases to trimming and J lost 4 bases; unmatched junction nucleotides: 5. The germline V gene has CDR1 KGHSH and CDR2 LQKENI. This CDR3 region has 13 residues. The chain's CDR3 is CASSGGVGETQYF. The CDR3 bases are TGTGCCAGCTCGGGAGGGGTAGGAGAGACCCAGTACTTC.

The sample holds a few counts of this clone. The chain joins TRBV29-1 to TRBJ1-3; D not certain. The CDR3 has 11 amino acids. Trimming removed 3 bases at V and 7 bases at J, with 7 bases between. Germline lookup yields CDR1 SQVTM and CDR2 ANQGSEA. The CDR3 DNA is TGCAGCGTTGATATGGGCAACACCATATATTTT. Amino acid sequence: CSVDMGNTIYF.

V and J are TRBV7-2 and TRBJ2-1, with D unresolved. Looked up from germline, CDR1 is SGHTA and CDR2 is FQGNSA. The CDR3 totals 15 residues. V was clipped by 1 base and J by 7 bases, with 14 bases between them. The CDR3 DNA sequence: TGTGCCAGCAGCTTAGACCCACTTCCTGCGAATGAGCAGTTCTTC. Translation: CASSLDPLPANEQFF.

The V and J genes are TRBV6-5 and TRBJ1-6; possible D gene TRBD1, 5 bases. CDR1 is MNHEY and CDR2 is SVGAGI in the germline V gene. There are 15 residues in the CDR3. Trimming stripped 2 bases from V and 10 bases from J, with 15 bases between. The CDR3 nucleotides read TGTGCCAGCAGTTACGAAGGGGCGGGGGACTCACCCCTCCACTTT. It translates to CASSYEGAGDSPLHF.

V is TRBV5-1 and J is TRBJ1-2; 7 bases align to TRBD1. V lost 4 bases, J lost 2 bases, and 11 bases stayed unmatched. Germline V gene lookup returns CDR1 SGHRS and CDR2 YFSETQ. The CDR3 contains 16 residues. DNA of the CDR3: TGCGCCAGCAGCCGGGACAGTGGATTGGAAAACTATGGCTACACCTTC. Protein product: CASSRDSGLENYGYTF.

The CDR3 DNA sequence: TGTGCCAGCGGAACCGGGAGGGGGCTAGGAGATACGCAGTATTTT. Translated, it gives CASGTGRGLGDTQYF. This chain joins TRBV9 and TRBJ2-3; D might be TRBD2 (8 bases). Trimming stripped 7 bases from V and 5 bases from J, with 20 bases between. CDR3 length: 15 amino acids. Germline CDR1 SGDLS, CDR2 YYNGEE.

The V and J genes are TRBV11-2 and TRBJ2-1, with 11 nucleotides matching TRBD1. This CDR3 has 14 amino acids. Germline-derived CDR1 and CDR2 are SGHAT and FQNNGV. The junction had 3 bases not matched to a gene; V was cut back by 5 bases and J by 6 bases. The CDR3 loop reads CASSLGTGGNEQFF. In DNA form, the CDR3 reads TGTGCCAGCAGCCTCGGGACAGGGGGCAATGAGCAGTTCTTC.

This chain links TRBV7-2 with TRBJ1-5, with TRBD1 matching 10 bases. Germline CDR1 is SGHTA and CDR2 is FQGNSA. CDR3 length: 15 residues. With 5 bases clipped from V and 6 bases from J, the junction kept 7 bases outside the gene matches. CDR3 amino acids: CASSRPDRGSQPQHF. In DNA, the CDR3 is TGTGCCAGCAGCAGGCCGGACAGGGGGAGTCAGCCCCAGCATTTT.

The CDR3 is CASSQDGAGDEQYF. DNA for the CDR3: TGCGCCAGCAGCCAAGACGGAGCGGGGGACGAGCAGTACTTC. This rearrangement joins TRBV4-3 to TRBJ2-5, with TRBD2 matching over 8 bases. The J call may be mistaken, given a closer DNA end match to TRBJ2-7. This CDR3 region has 14 residues. Per germline, CDR1 LGHNA and CDR2 YSLEER.

The J gene is TRBJ1-2, the V gene TRBV5-1, with a tentative D call TRBD1 (5 bases). Looked up from germline, CDR1 is SGHRS and CDR2 is YFSETQ. V dropped 0 bases and J dropped 5 bases, with 8 bases sitting between them. The CDR3 is 13 amino acids. The CDR3 DNA reads as TGCGCCAGCAGCTTGGCGGGGGAATATGGCTACACCTTC. This gives the protein CASSLAGEYGYTF.

In its sample, this clone was seen a few times. J is TRBJ1-1 and V is TRBV5-1; 9 bases match TRBD1. CDR1 is SGHRS and CDR2 is YFSETQ in the germline V gene. V was clipped by 1 base and J by 1 base; unmatched bases: 5. The CDR3 spans 16 residues. The CDR3 bases are TGCGCCAGCAGCTTGTGGGGACAGGGACAGAACACTGAAGCTTTCTTT. It codes for CASSLWGQGQNTEAFF.

This clone was observed a handful of times. The chain recombines TRBV20-1 with TRBJ2-7; D uncertain. The V gene lost 2 bases and the J gene lost 7 bases, with 9 bases spanning the gap. The CDR3 totals 11 residues. Germline values: CDR1 DFQATT, CDR2 SNEGSKA (reference sequence). CDR3: CSARIDREQYF. CDR3 bases: TGCAGTGCTAGAATTGATCGGGAGCAGTACTTC.

V usage is TRBV18 and J usage is TRBJ1-2; 8 bases agree with TRBD1. Germline trimming cut 3 bases from V and 4 bases from J; bases unmatched to any gene: 10. In germline, CDR1 is KGHSH, CDR2 LQKENI. CDR3 length equals 16 residues. CDR3 DNA: TGTGCCAGCTCACCTTCCGTAGGACAGGGCTTCTATGGCTACACCTTC. Amino acids: CASSPSVGQGFYGYTF.

In its sample, this clone was seen once. CDR3 nucleotides: TGTGCCAGCAGCTTAGACAAAAGCGGGCCCACCGGGGAGCTGTTTTTT. Amino acid sequence: CASSLDKSGPTGELFF. The rearrangement joins TRBV7-6 to TRBJ2-2; D may be TRBD2 (6 bases). The germline CDR1 and CDR2 sequences are SGHVS and FNYEAQ. The CDR3 length is 16 residues. Trimming cost V 1 base and J 4 bases, with 13 bases left between them.

The chain joins TRBV6-5 to TRBJ1-4; TRBD1 might be the D (6 bases). V lost 0 bases and J lost 5, with 10 bases in between. Germline CDR1 reads MNHEY; CDR2 reads SVGAGI. This CDR3 is 15 amino acids long. The CDR3 loop is CASSYSGASNEKLFF. DNA of the CDR3: TGTGCCAGCAGTTACTCGGGGGCCTCAAATGAAAAACTGTTTTTT.

The V gene is TRBV2, the J gene TRBJ2-5; D perhaps matches TRBD1 (6 bases). With 8 bases removed from V and 2 bases from J, the gap between germline ends came to 15 bases. Germline lookup yields CDR1 SNHLY and CDR2 FYNNEI. This CDR3 is built from 14 residues. The CDR3, as DNA: TGTGCCAGCTCGCCCCAGGGGTCTCAAGAGACCCAGTACTTC. It yields the protein CASSPQGSQETQYF. The variable domain in full, with the rest retrieved from reference TRBV2 and TRBJ2-5, is EPEVTQTPSHQVTQMGQEVILRCVPISNHLYFYWYRQILGQKVEFLVSFYNNEISEKSEIFDDQFSVERPDGSNFTLKIRSTKLEDSAMYFCASSPQGSQETQYFGPGTRLLVL.

V and J are TRBV10-2 and TRBJ2-7, with TRBD1 identical over 7 bases. Per the germline V gene, CDR1 is WSHSY and CDR2 is SAAADI. This CDR3 contains 12 residues. V shed 6 bases, J shed 2 bases, and the junction held 1 base outside the gene matches. The CDR3 here is CASRQGAYEQYF. CDR3 coding DNA: TGCGCCAGCAGGCAGGGGGCCTACGAGCAGTACTTC.

The J gene is TRBJ1-3, the V gene TRBV6-5; a weak D match, TRBD1 (5 bases). V dropped 5 bases and J dropped 1 base, with 12 bases sitting between them. The germline V gene has CDR1 MNHEY and CDR2 SVGAGI. CDR3 size: 15 residues. CDR3 coding DNA: TGTGCCAGCAGTCTCGGTGGGGGGTCTGGAAACACCATATATTTT. Amino acid sequence: CASSLGGGSGNTIYF.

This clone was seen once. One end of the junction does not line up with germline, which may come from a read error. The same CDR3 can be traced to other DNA sequences in this sample. The CDR3 DNA reads TGCGCCAGCAGTTATTATATCGGGGACATTCAGTACTTC. Protein: CASSYYIGDIQYF. The chain carries TRBV7-7 and TRBJ2-4; TRBD2 is a possible D gene (5 bases). The CDR3 consists of 13 residues. From germline, CDR1 is SSHAT and CDR2 FNYEAQ (reference sequence).